This TCR beta chain was identified during a study of T cell repertoires in cytomegalovirus infection. Across the study: CMV epitopes in the study were HLA-C-restricted (recently identified) and HLA-B-restricted (well studied). An indication of both CMV infection and matching HLA type came from public TCR beta signatures.

V lost 2 bases, J lost 8 bases, and 19 bases stayed unmatched. The CDR3 sequence is 19 residues long. Germline V CDR1 and CDR2: MDHEN, SYDVKM. For this clonotype: Antigen specificity is unknown.

General observations from the study: CMV-specific TCR beta clonotypes restricted by HLA-C dominated the ex vivo response.

TCRdb passed the reads through MiXCR, listing each CDR3 protein once. The table records around 770,000 distinct CDR3 sequences, around 29% of them present only once. The chain carries TRBV28 and TRBJ2-1, with 9 positions matching TRBD2. The sequence was collected from a human donor in good health (CMV status not recorded). Some clones in this sample may be carry-over from other donors' samples. Here the sequenced sample was cultured CD8+ T cells from PBMCs, taken from culture after CMV antigen stimulation. The CDR3 DNA sequence: TGTGCCAGCAGTTTACCCCCATTGGGAGGCGGGGGGGCCGTCGATGAGCAGTTCTTC. Residues: CASSLPPLGGGGAVDEQFF. The full variable domain, its missing parts supplied by reference TRBV28 and TRBJ2-1, is DVKVTQSSRYLVKRTGEKVFLECVQDMDHENMFWYRQDPGLGLRLIYFSYDVKMKEKGDIPEGYSVSREKKERFSLILESASTNQTSMYLCASSLPPLGGGGAVDEQFFGPGTRLTVL.